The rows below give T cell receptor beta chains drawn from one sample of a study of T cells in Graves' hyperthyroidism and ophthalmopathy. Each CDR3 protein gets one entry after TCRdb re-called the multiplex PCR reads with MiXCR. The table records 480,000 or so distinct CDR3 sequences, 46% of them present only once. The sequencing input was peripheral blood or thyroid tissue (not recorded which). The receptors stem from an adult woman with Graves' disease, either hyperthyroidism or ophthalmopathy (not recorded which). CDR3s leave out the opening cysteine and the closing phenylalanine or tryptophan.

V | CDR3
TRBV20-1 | SATGPTGLETQY
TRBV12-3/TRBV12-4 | ASSFLAHYGYT
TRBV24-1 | ATSDDGAWGETQY
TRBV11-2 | ASLGDTEAF
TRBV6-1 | ASRERQGTFGNTIY
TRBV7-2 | ASSPSGGEQF
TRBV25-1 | ASSEGSGEGGYT
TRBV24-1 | ATSEASGRAGELF
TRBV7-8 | ASFPGRYEQY
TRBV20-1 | SARDPTGGIGELF
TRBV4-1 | ASSPHRLTEAF
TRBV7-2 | ASSLRWNTGELF
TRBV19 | ASMGGGRNYEQY
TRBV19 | ASSSGLLTEQY
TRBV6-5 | ASRGGRQTQY
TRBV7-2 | ASSLYGGGETQY
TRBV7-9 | ASRRTGQEFYEQY
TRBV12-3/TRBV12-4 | ASSLGQENTEAF
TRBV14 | ASSQDNYGYT
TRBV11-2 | ASTVLGPANSPLH
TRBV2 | ASSKRTGGIGGELF
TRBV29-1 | SVAAGGNTEAF
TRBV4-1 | ASRDRGKTGANVLT
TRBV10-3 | ASRERLVYEQY
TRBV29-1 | SDRRQGVRIAF
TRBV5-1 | ASSSGPLETQY
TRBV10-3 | AISVGQGNEQY
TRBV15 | ATSSWDGGSYEQY
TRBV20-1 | SAKTTERPGSPLH
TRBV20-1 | SAFGVPPNSGANALT
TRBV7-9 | ASSLAREVGSETQY
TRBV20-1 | SARGGGGWNTEAF
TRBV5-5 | ASSLATYGYT
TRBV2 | ASLKGSLTEAF
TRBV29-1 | SVWGGGDYGYT
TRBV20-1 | SARDKDFYEQY
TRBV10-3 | AIGQANTGETQY
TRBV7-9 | ASSGPHRGTNEKLF
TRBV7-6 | ASGGTDSSYNSPLH
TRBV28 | ASSPSGVRGYT
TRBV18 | ASSPPKPGEETQY
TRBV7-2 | ASSIGTVGNTIY
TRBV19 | ASSGGSGSETQY
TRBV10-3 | AISGGQPETQY
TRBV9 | ASSYSGIAETQY
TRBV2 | ASSDGTGTLVNGYT
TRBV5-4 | ASRQTVQETQY
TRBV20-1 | SATLLGGRPSYEQY
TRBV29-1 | SVELRQGTEAF
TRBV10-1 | ASRAGELGELF
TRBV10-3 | AISGGQPNTEAF
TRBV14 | ASSPPGLGLSGNTIY
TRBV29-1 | SVRDEATGELF
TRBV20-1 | SARRGRVGETQY
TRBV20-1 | SAYTRTAYGYT
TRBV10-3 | AISERGESYEQY
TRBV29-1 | SLDSGGGSYEQY
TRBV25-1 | ASRQGNQPQH
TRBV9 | ASSVRLAGTQETQY
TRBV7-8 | ASSVQGGTNEKLF